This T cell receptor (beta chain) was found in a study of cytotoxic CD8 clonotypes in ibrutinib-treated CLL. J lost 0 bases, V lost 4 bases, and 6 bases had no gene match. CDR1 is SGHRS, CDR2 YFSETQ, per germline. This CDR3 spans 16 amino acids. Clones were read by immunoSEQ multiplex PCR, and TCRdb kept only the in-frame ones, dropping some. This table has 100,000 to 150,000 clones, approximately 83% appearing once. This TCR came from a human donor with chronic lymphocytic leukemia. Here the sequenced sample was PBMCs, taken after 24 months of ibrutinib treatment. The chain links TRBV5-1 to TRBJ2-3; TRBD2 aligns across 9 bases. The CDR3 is CASSRAGGESTDTQYF. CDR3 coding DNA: TGCGCCAGCAGCCGAGCGGGAGGTGAGAGCACAGATACGCAGTATTTT.